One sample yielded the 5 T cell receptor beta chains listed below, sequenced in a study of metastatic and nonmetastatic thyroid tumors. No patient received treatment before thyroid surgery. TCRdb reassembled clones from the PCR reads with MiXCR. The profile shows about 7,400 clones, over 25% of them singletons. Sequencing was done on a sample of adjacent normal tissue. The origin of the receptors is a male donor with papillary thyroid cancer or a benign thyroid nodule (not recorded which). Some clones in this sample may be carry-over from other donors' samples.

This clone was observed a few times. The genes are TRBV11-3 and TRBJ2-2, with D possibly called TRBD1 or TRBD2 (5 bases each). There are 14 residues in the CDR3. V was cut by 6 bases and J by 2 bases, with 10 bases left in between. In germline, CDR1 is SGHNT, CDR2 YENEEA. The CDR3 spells CASRRDVNTGELFF. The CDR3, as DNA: TGTGCCAGCAGACGGGACGTCAACACCGGGGAGCTGTTTTTT.

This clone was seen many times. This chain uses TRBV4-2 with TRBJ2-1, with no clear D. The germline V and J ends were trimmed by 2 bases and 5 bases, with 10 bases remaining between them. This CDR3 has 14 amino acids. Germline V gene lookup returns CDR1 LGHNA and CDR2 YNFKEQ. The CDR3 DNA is TGTGCCAGCAGCCAACTAGGCACCAACAATGAGCAGTTCTTC. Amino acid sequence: CASSQLGTNNEQFF.

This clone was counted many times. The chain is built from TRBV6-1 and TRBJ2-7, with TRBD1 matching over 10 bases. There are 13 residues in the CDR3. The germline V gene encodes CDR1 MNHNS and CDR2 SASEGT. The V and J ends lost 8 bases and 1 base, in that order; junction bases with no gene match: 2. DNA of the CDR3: TGTGCCAGCGGGGGACAGGGGTCCTACGAGCAGTACTTC. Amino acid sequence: CASGGQGSYEQYF.

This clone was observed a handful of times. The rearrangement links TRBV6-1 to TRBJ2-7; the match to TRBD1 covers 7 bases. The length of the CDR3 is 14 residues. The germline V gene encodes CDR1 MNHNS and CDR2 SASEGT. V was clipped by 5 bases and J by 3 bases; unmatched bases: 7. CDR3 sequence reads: CASSMTGQIYEQYF. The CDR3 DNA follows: TGTGCCAGCAGTATGACAGGGCAAATCTACGAGCAGTACTTC.

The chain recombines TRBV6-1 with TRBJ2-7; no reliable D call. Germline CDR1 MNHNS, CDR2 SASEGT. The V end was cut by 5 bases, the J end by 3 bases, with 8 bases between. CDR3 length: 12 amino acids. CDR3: CASSTLGYEQYF. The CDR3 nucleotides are TGTGCCAGCAGTACCCTCGGCTACGAGCAGTACTTC.